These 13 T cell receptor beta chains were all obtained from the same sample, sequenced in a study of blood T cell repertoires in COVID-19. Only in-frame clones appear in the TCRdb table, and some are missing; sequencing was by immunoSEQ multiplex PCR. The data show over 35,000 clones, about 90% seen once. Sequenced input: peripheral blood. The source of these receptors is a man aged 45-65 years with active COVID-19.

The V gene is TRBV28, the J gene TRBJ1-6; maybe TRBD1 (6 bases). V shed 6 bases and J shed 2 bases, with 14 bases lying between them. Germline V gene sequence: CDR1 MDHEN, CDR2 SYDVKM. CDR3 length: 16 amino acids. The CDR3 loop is CASRTKQGTYNSPLHF. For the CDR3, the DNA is TGTGCCAGCAGGACTAAACAGGGTACCTATAATTCACCCCTCCACTTT. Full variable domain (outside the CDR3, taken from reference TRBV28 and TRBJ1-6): DVKVTQSSRYLVKRTGEKVFLECVQDMDHENMFWYRQDPGLGLRLIYFSYDVKMKEKGDIPEGYSVSREKKERFSLILESASTNQTSMYLCASRTKQGTYNSPLHFGNGTRLTVT.

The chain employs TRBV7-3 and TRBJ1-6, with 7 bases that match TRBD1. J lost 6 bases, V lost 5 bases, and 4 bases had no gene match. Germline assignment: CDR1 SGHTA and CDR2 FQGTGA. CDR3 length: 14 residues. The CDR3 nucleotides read TGTGCCAGCAGCGCCGGGACAGTTAATTCACCCCTCCACTTT. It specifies CASSAGTVNSPLHF.

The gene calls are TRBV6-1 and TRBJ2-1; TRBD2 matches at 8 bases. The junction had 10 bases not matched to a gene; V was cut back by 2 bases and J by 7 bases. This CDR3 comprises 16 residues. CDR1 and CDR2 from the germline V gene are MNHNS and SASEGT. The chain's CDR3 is CASSEFGAGDLNEQFF. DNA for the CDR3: TGTGCCAGCAGTGAATTCGGAGCGGGAGACCTAAATGAGCAGTTCTTC.

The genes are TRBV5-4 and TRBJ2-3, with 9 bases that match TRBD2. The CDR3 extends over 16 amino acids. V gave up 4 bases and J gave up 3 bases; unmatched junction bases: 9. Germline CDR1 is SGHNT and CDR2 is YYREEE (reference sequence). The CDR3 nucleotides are TGTGCCAGCAGCCCGAGGGGCGGGAGGGCGACAGATACGCAGTATTTT. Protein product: CASSPRGGRATDTQYF.

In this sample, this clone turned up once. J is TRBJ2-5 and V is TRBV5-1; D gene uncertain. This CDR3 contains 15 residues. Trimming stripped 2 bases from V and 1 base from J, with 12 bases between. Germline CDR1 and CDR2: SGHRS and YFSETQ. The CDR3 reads CASSFYSSSQETQYF. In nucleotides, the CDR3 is TGCGCCAGCAGCTTTTATTCGTCCAGCCAAGAGACCCAGTACTTC.

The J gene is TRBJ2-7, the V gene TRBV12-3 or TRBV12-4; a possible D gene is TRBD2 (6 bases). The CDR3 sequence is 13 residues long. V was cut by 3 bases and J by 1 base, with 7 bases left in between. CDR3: CASSFGTSYEQYF. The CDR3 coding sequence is TGTGCCAGCAGTTTCGGGACTTCCTACGAGCAGTACTTC.

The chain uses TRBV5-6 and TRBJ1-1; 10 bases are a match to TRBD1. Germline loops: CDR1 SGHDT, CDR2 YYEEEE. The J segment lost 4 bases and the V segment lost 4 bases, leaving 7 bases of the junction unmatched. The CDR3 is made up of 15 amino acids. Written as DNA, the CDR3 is TGTGCCAGCAGCCCAGACAGGGGGCGAGTCACTGAAGCTTTCTTT. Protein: CASSPDRGRVTEAFF.

The CDR3 is CASSLETTGTGNTIYF. DNA for the CDR3: TGCGCCAGCAGCTTGGAAACGACAGGGACTGGAAACACCATATATTTT. The genes are TRBV5-1 and TRBJ1-3; 7 positions match TRBD1. J was trimmed by 2 bases and V by 0 bases; bases with no gene match: 5. Germline-derived CDR1 and CDR2 are SGHRS and YFSETQ. The CDR3 contains 16 residues.

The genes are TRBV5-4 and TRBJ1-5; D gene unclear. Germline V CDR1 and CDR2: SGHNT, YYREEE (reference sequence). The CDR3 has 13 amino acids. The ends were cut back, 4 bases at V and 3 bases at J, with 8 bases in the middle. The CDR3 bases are TGTGCCAGCAGCCCAGACACCAATCAGCCCCAGCATTTT. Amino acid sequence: CASSPDTNQPQHF. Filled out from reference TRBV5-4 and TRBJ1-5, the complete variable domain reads ETGVTQSPTHLIKTRGQQVTLRCSSQSGHNTVSWYQQALGQGPQFIFQYYREEENGRGNFPPRFSGLQFPNYSSELNVNALELDDSALYLCASSPDTNQPQHFGDGTRLSIL.

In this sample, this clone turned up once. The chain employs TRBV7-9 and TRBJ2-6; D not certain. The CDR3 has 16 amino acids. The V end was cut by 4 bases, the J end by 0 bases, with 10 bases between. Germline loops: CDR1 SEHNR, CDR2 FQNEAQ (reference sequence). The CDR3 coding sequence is TGTGCCAGCAGCTCCACTACCAGCTCTGGGGCCAACGTCCTGACTTTC. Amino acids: CASSSTTSSGANVLTF.

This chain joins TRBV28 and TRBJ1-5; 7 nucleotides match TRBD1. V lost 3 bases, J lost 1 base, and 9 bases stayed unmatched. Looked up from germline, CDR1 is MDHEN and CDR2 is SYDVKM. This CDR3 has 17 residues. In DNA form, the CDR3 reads TGTGCCAGCAGTTTTGGGTTTTTGGACAGGAGCAATCAGCCCCAGCATTTT. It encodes CASSFGFLDRSNQPQHF.

The CDR3 DNA follows: TGTGCCTGGAAAATAGGAGCGGGAGTCTTCGGTGAGCAGTTCTTC. Its protein is CAWKIGAGVFGEQFF. This chain connects TRBV30 to TRBJ2-1; 8 bases map to TRBD2. Germline trimming cut 4 bases from V and 9 bases from J; bases unmatched to any gene: 14. Germline loops: CDR1 GTSNPN, CDR2 SVGIG (reference sequence). The CDR3 loop spans 15 amino acids.

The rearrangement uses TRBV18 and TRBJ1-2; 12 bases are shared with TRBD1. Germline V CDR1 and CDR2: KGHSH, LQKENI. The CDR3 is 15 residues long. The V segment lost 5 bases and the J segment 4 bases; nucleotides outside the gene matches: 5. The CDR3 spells CASSTGQGAVYGYTF. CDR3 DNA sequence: TGTGCCAGCTCAACGGGACAGGGGGCCGTCTATGGCTACACCTTC.